This TCR beta chain was documented in a study of T cells in Graves' hyperthyroidism and ophthalmopathy. Graves' hyperthyroidism without ophthalmopathy progression within 18 months was termed stable. This clonotype was observed a handful of times. There are 16 residues in the CDR3. Germline V gene sequence: CDR1 MNHNS, CDR2 SASEGT. Trimming took 6 bases from V and 5 from J; bases not matched to a gene: 14. Authors of the study amplified TCR beta CDR3 regions from RNA transcripts. HTBI primers were employed in a first-round RT-PCR of the TCR CDR3. MiXCR, applied by TCRdb to the multiplex PCR reads, yields one record per CDR3 protein. The profile shows under 800,000 distinct CDR3 sequences, 13% to 15% of them singletons.

V is TRBV6-1 and J is TRBJ2-7; 9 nucleotides match TRBD1. The TCR was taken from a woman younger than 35 with Graves' hyperthyroidism. The sequenced sample consisted of blood. The CDR3 spells CASRESGTGISNEQYF. CDR3 in DNA: TGTGCCAGCAGGGAATCCGGGACAGGGATTTCCAACGAGCAGTACTTC.